This T cell receptor (beta chain) was recovered during a study of cytomegalovirus exposure and HLA in healthy donors. 60 Vbeta and 13 Jbeta primers were used in PCR. Data came from immunoSEQ multiplex PCR; TCRdb stores just in-frame clones and leaves some out. The table has tens of thousands of clones, 65% to 90% seen once. Findings and caveats of the study: A later analysis found that most CMV-associated TCR beta chains appeared HLA-restricted.

Comments on this clone: The antigen remains unidentified. The junction and the germline gene differ at one end; a read error may be behind it.

The clonotype comes from a female donor in good health and CMV-seronegative. Sequencing used PBMCs.

For the CDR3, the DNA is TGCAGTGCTAGAGTTGGCAGGGCCCCTAACTTT. Amino acids: CSARVGRAPNF. This chain joins TRBV20-1 and TRBJ1-1, with D possibly being TRBD1 (5 bases). The germline gives CDR1 DFQATT, CDR2 SNEGSKA (reference sequence). The CDR3 has 11 residues.